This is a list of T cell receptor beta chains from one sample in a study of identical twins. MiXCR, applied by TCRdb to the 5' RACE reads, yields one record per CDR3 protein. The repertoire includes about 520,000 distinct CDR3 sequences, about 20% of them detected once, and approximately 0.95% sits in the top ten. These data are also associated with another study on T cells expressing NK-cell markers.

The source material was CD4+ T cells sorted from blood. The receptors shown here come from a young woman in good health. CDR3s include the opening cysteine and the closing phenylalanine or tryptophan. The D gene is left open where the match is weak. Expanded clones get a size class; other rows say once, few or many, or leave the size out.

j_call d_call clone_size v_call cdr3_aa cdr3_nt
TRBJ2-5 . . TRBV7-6 CASSLAGSSVFETQYF TGTGCCAGCAGCTTAGCCGGTTCATCAGTTTTTGAGACCCAGTACTTC
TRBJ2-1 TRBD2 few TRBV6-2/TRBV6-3 CASWPSGVYNEQFF TGTGCCAGCTGGCCTAGCGGAGTATACAATGAGCAGTTCTTC
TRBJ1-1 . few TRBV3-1 CASSNGGYTEAFF TGTGCCAGCAGCAATGGGGGATACACTGAAGCTTTCTTT
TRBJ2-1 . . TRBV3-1 CASSYPPTDSVDEQFF TGTGCCAGCAGCTACCCACCGACGGATTCGGTCGATGAGCAGTTCTTC
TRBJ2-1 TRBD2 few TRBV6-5 CASSYAHGTKHNEQFF TGTGCCAGCAGTTACGCTCACGGGACTAAACACAATGAGCAGTTCTTC
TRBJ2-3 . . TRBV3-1 CASSAGNSDTQYF TGTGCCAGCAGCGCCGGGAACTCAGATACGCAGTATTTT
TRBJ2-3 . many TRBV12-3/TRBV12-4 CASSLLEGGRGTQYF TGTGCCAGCAGTCTCCTGGAGGGGGGGCGTGGTACGCAGTATTTT
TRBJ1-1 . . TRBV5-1 CASSLGPRTGSTEAFF TGCGCCAGCAGCTTGGGGCCACGAACCGGGAGCACTGAAGCTTTCTTT
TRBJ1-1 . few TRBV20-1 CSARRPHPGAFF TGCAGTGCTAGAAGGCCACATCCTGGGGCTTTCTTT
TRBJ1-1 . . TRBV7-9 CASSYPDRGEAFF TGTGCCAGCAGCTATCCGGACCGGGGTGAAGCTTTCTTT
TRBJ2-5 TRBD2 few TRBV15 CATSRVREGRETQYF TGTGCCACCAGCAGAGTTCGGGAGGGGAGGGAGACCCAGTACTTC
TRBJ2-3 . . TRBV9 CASSVGSASTDTQYF TGTGCCAGCAGCGTAGGGTCCGCTAGCACAGATACGCAGTATTTT
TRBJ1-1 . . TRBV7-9 CASSLVNSEAFF TGTGCCAGCAGCTTAGTGAACAGTGAAGCTTTCTTT
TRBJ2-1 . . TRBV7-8 CASSFRGVRYNEQFF TGTGCCAGCAGCTTTCGGGGAGTCAGATACAATGAGCAGTTCTTC
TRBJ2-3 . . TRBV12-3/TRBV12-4 CASKYGSEITDTQYF TGTGCCAGCAAGTATGGTAGCGAGATAACAGATACGCAGTATTTT
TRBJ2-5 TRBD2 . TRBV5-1 CASSKGRGQETQYF TGCGCCAGCAGCAAGGGGAGGGGCCAAGAGACCCAGTACTTC
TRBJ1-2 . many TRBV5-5 CASSHNYGYTF TGTGCCAGCAGCCATAACTATGGCTACACCTTC
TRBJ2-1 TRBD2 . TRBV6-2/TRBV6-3 CASRGSGRAGEQFF TGTGCCAGCAGAGGGAGCGGGAGGGCCGGTGAGCAGTTCTTC